This T cell receptor (beta chain) stems from a study of T-cell memory formation after mild COVID-19. Study overall: In these data, TCR clusters were largely donor specific.

Study-level points and caveats: CD4+ contracting clones lay mainly in CM and EM, CD8+ ones in EMRA.

V gave up 6 bases and J gave up 6 bases, with 17 bases separating them. CDR3 length: 14 residues. This clonotype has a handful of counts. The antigen remains undetermined. After 5'RACE with constant-segment primers, TCR alpha and TCR beta cDNA libraries carrying sample barcodes and UMIs were obtained. A single record per CDR3 protein comes from TCRdb applying MiXCR to the 5' RACE reads. In the table there are 150,000 to 200,000 distinct CDR3 sequences, 13% to 15% of which are singletons. This TCR was recovered from an adult woman who had mild COVID-19 (a few samples of this study predate the infection). Cell type and time point are not known. Sequenced material: PBMCs or a T cell subset sorted from them (not recorded which). The genes are TRBV12-3 or TRBV12-4 and TRBJ1-2; perhaps TRBD1 as D (6 bases). CDR3 coding DNA: TGTGCCAGCAGCTTCCTAGGGAAGGGGGATGGCTACACCTTC. Translation gives CASSFLGKGDGYTF.